What follows are 25 T cell receptor beta chains derived from one specimen sequenced in a study of siplizumab effects on memory and regulatory T cells. TCRdb keeps only in-frame clones here, not all; method: immunoSEQ multiplex PCR. The table includes approximately 68,000 clones, about 90% detected once. The sample was CD8+ T cells sorted from blood. These TCRs come from a human donor in good health.

The chain recombines TRBV5-4 with TRBJ1-2; 7 bases fit TRBD1. The CDR3 runs to 15 residues. The V segment lost 3 bases and the J segment 4 bases; nucleotides outside the gene matches: 9. The V gene's germline CDR1 is SGHNT and CDR2 YYREEE (reference sequence). The CDR3 bases are TGTGCCAGCAGCTCCGACAGGGCAGGCGGCTATGGCTACACCTTC. Translated: CASSSDRAGGYGYTF.

V gene TRBV4-1 combines with J gene TRBJ1-5, with D possibly TRBD1 on 5 matching bases. The CDR3 has 15 residues. Germline V CDR1 and CDR2: MGHRA, YSYEKL. V was clipped by 1 base and J by 4 bases, with 11 bases between them. CDR3 coding DNA: TGCGCCAGCAGCCAAGCCACTGGGGGGAATCAGCCCCAGCATTTT. Translating gives CASSQATGGNQPQHF.

The V and J genes are TRBV27 and TRBJ1-2, with D tentatively TRBD1 (5 bases). This CDR3 has 12 residues. The V end was cut by 5 bases, the J end by 4 bases, with 8 bases between. Looked up from germline, CDR1 is MNHEY and CDR2 is SMNVEV (reference sequence). The CDR3 bases are TGTGCCAGCAGTGGGGGATTCTATGGCTACACCTTC. Its protein product is CASSGGFYGYTF.

The rearrangement links TRBV7-9 to TRBJ2-3; the D is unclear. Germline CDR1 SEHNR, CDR2 FQNEAQ (reference sequence). V was shortened by 4 bases and J by 5 bases, with 7 bases between the two germline ends. CDR3 length equals 12 residues. DNA of the CDR3: TGTGCCAGCAGCTCCTCCGTAGATACGCAGTATTTT. It yields the protein CASSSSVDTQYF. The full variable domain, rest sourced from reference TRBV7-9 and TRBJ2-3, is DTGVSQNPRHKITKRGQNVTFRCDPISEHNRLYWYRQTLGQGPEFLTYFQNEAQLEKSRLLSDRFSAERPKGSFSTLEIQRTEQGDSAMYLCASSSSVDTQYFGPGTRLTVL.

The chain links TRBV7-3 to TRBJ1-4; TRBD1 agrees at 8 bases. The germline V gene has CDR1 SGHTA and CDR2 FQGTGA. Trimming removed 7 bases from V and 2 bases from J; junction bases left unmatched: 18. This CDR3 contains 19 residues. CDR3 DNA sequence: TGTGCCAGCAACATTCTCCCATGGGCAGGGGGCGAGACTAATGAAAAACTGTTTTTT. Protein sequence: CASNILPWAGGETNEKLFF.

The chain has TRBV4-1 and TRBJ1-6; no clear D gene. CDR3 length equals 16 residues. Germline V gene data show CDR1 as MGHRA and CDR2 as YSYEKL. Trimming pared 6 bases from V and 0 bases from J, leaving 12 bases between. CDR3 nucleotides: TGCGCCAGCAGTCAAATTCGGGCCTCCTATAATTCACCCCTCCACTTT. It encodes CASSQIRASYNSPLHF.

The genes are TRBV11-1 and TRBJ1-5, with unresolved D. V shed 0 bases and J shed 0 bases, with 3 bases lying between them. The germline V gene encodes CDR1 SGHAT and CDR2 FQDESV (reference sequence). This CDR3 spans 14 amino acids. The CDR3 is CASSLAVSNQPQHF. The CDR3 DNA sequence: TGTGCCAGCAGCTTAGCAGTTAGCAATCAGCCCCAGCATTTT.

The table lists this clone with a count of one. V usage is TRBV27 and J usage is TRBJ1-5; 8 bases are shared with TRBD1. CDR3 size: 13 residues. With V trimmed by 2 bases and J by 6 bases, 0 bases remained unmatched. CDR1 MNHEY and CDR2 SMNVEV come from the germline V gene (reference sequence). The CDR3 region is CASSLGTGQPQHF. The CDR3 bases are TGTGCCAGCAGTTTAGGGACAGGTCAGCCCCAGCATTTT.

This chain joins TRBV5-1 and TRBJ2-7; 7 nucleotides agree with TRBD1. CDR3 length: 13 amino acids. From germline, CDR1 is SGHRS and CDR2 YFSETQ. The V gene end was trimmed by 0 bases and the J gene end by 6 bases; junction bases not matched to a gene: 3. CDR3 sequence: CASSLDRGFEQYF. The CDR3 bases are TGCGCCAGCAGCTTGGACAGGGGATTCGAGCAGTACTTC.

V is TRBV6-5 and J is TRBJ1-1; D is unresolved. This CDR3 is built from 14 residues. Germline V gives CDR1 MNHEY, CDR2 SVGAGI. The V gene lost 5 bases and the J gene lost 3 bases, with 13 bases spanning the gap. The CDR3 sequence is CASSLNRGDTEAFF. The CDR3 bases are TGTGCCAGCAGTCTGAACAGAGGCGACACTGAAGCTTTCTTT.

V is TRBV27 and J is TRBJ2-2; D unclear. Deletions cut 1 base from V and 6 bases from J, with 6 bases between. This CDR3 has 13 residues. CDR1 is MNHEY and CDR2 is SMNVEV in the germline V gene (reference sequence). The CDR3 coding sequence is TGTGCCAGCAGTTTATTAGTCCCCGGGGAGCTGTTTTTT. This gives the protein CASSLLVPGELFF.

V is TRBV2 and J is TRBJ2-3; 8 bases line up with TRBD1. Trimming at V came to 10 bases and at J to 0 bases, leaving 9 bases not matched to a gene. Germline values: CDR1 SNHLY, CDR2 FYNNEI. The CDR3 runs to 15 residues. This CDR3 is CANLQGGSSTDTQYF. The DNA for the CDR3 is TGTGCCAACCTACAGGGGGGATCTAGCACAGATACGCAGTATTTT.

The rearrangement uses TRBV2 and TRBJ2-1; D gene ambiguous. There are 10 residues in the CDR3. Germline V CDR1 and CDR2: SNHLY, FYNNEI. Trimming left V 5 bases short and J 9 bases short, with 5 bases between. CDR3 nucleotide sequence: TGTGCCAGCAGTAGAAGTGAGCAGTTCTTC. Protein: CASSRSEQFF.

This chain links TRBV7-9 with TRBJ2-3, with TRBD2 matching 10 bases. V lost 5 bases and J lost 4; bases outside the gene matches: 6. This CDR3 is built from 15 residues. Germline assignment: CDR1 SEHNR and CDR2 FQNEAQ (reference sequence). The CDR3 loop reads CASSRGLAVPDTQYF. Written as DNA, the CDR3 is TGTGCCAGCAGCCGCGGACTAGCGGTCCCAGATACGCAGTATTTT.

V is TRBV4-1 and J is TRBJ2-3; 11 bases agree with TRBD2. The V and J ends lost 1 base and 1 base, in that order; junction bases with no gene match: 7. The CDR3 length is 18 residues. Germline CDR1 and CDR2: MGHRA and YSYEKL. DNA for the CDR3: TGCGCCAGCAGCCAAGCTGAGGTAGCGGGGGGGGGCACAGATACGCAGTATTTT. It is translated as CASSQAEVAGGGTDTQYF.

The chain carries TRBV12-5 and TRBJ2-1, with 9 bases identical to TRBD2. The CDR3 consists of 15 residues. The germline CDR1 and CDR2 sequences are LGHNT and FRNRAP. With V trimmed by 0 bases and J by 5 bases, 2 bases remained unmatched. The CDR3 coding sequence is TGTGCTAGTGGTTTGGTAGGCGGGAGGGACAATGAGCAGTTCTTC. Translating gives CASGLVGGRDNEQFF.

This chain links TRBV20-1 with TRBJ2-7; D gene ambiguous. The germline gives CDR1 DFQATT, CDR2 SNEGSKA (reference sequence). The V end was cut by 2 bases, the J end by 3 bases, with 5 bases between. This CDR3 is built from 11 residues. CDR3 loop: CSARNYYEQYF. CDR3 DNA: TGCAGTGCTAGAAATTACTACGAGCAGTACTTC.

The count of this clone is one. This chain connects TRBV5-4 to TRBJ2-7, with a tentative D call TRBD1 (5 bases). The V and J ends lost 0 bases and 2 bases respectively, with 12 bases between them. Germline CDR1 reads SGHNT; CDR2 reads YYREEE (reference sequence). CDR3 length: 15 amino acids. CDR3 nucleotide sequence: TGTGCCAGCAGCTTGGCAGGGCGCCAGCCCTACGAGCAGTACTTC. Residues: CASSLAGRQPYEQYF. The full variable domain, rest sourced from reference TRBV5-4 and TRBJ2-7, is ETGVTQSPTHLIKTRGQQVTLRCSSQSGHNTVSWYQQALGQGPQFIFQYYREEENGRGNFPPRFSGLQFPNYSSELNVNALELDDSALYLCASSLAGRQPYEQYFGPGTRLTVT.

The V gene is TRBV27, the J gene TRBJ2-3; 11 positions agree with TRBD2. The CDR3 extends over 16 amino acids. Trimming at V came to 5 bases and at J to 5 bases, leaving 9 bases not matched to a gene. Germline CDR1 MNHEY, CDR2 SMNVEV (reference sequence). CDR3 protein: CASSPVAGGPIDTQYF. The CDR3 DNA sequence: TGTGCCAGCAGTCCAGTAGCGGGAGGGCCGATAGATACGCAGTATTTT.

The V and J genes are TRBV5-1 and TRBJ2-7, with no clear D. The germline CDR1 and CDR2 sequences are SGHRS and YFSETQ. This CDR3 contains 13 residues. Deletions cut 2 bases from V and 5 bases from J, with 11 bases between. The chain's CDR3 is CASSFTPAHEQYF. The CDR3 nucleotides read TGCGCCAGCAGCTTTACCCCAGCCCACGAGCAGTACTTC.

This clone was seen more than once but under ten times. The CDR3 is CASSPTGSEQYF. The CDR3 DNA reads as TGTGCCAGCAGCCCTACAGGGTCCGAGCAGTACTTC. The V call is TRBV7-9, the J call TRBJ2-7, with a tentative D call TRBD1 (6 bases). Germline V CDR1 and CDR2: SEHNR, FQNEAQ (reference sequence). V was cut by 5 bases and J by 6 bases, with 11 bases left in between. CDR3 size: 12 residues.

The chain couples TRBV6-1 to TRBJ1-1; no clear D. The CDR3 covers 12 residues. The germline CDR1 and CDR2 sequences are MNHNS and SASEGT. V was shortened by 5 bases and J by 7 bases, with 11 bases between the two germline ends. DNA for the CDR3: TGTGCCAGCAGTCTCGGAGGGAGTGAAGCTTTCTTT. Amino acids: CASSLGGSEAFF.

The table lists this clone with a count of one. In the same sample, other DNA sequences code for this CDR3. The chain employs TRBV6-6 and TRBJ1-4; D not certain. The CDR3 runs 12 residues. The V end was cut by 2 bases, the J end by 8 bases, with 6 bases between. Germline V gene lookup returns CDR1 MNHNY and CDR2 SVGAGI (reference sequence). The CDR3 spells CASSYIGEKLFF. The CDR3 DNA is TGTGCCAGCAGTTACATAGGGGAAAAACTGTTTTTT.

V usage is TRBV19 and J usage is TRBJ1-1; D remains ambiguous. CDR1 and CDR2 (germline): LNHDA, SQIVND (reference sequence). Trimming removed 3 bases at V and 6 bases at J, with 20 bases between. The CDR3 runs 16 residues. CDR3 DNA: TGTGCCAGTAGTATCCCCACGGCGGCGGTGTTCGCTGAAGCTTTCTTT. Translated, it gives CASSIPTAAVFAEAFF.

The genes are TRBV10-3 and TRBJ1-1; D remains ambiguous. Trimming took off 10 bases at V and 2 bases at J, with 11 bases between the two ends. The V gene's germline CDR1 is ENHRY and CDR2 SYGVKD. The CDR3 is 12 amino acids. DNA for the CDR3: TGTGCCAGCAGGAGTCCTAACACTGAAGCTTTCTTT. Translation gives CASRSPNTEAFF.